This TCR beta chain is from a study of T cell repertoires in cytomegalovirus infection. Study-wide results and caveats: The cumulative frequency of public TCR beta families identified carriers of CMV plus the relevant HLA.

Trimming cost V 8 bases and J 7 bases, with 15 bases left between them. The CDR3 runs 13 residues. CDR1 and CDR2 from the germline V gene are SGHTA and FQGNSA. Ten or more counts support this clonotype. The antigen remains undetermined. TCRdb fed the reads into MiXCR, producing one record per CDR3 protein. The sample contains approximately 190,000 distinct CDR3 sequences, approximately 9.7% of which appear only once. The sequenced sample consisted of PBMCs. The chain has TRBV7-2 and TRBJ2-1; TRBD2 is a possible D gene (7 bases). This clonotype was sampled from a human donor in good health (CMV status not recorded). Some clones in this sample may be carry-over from other donors' samples. The CDR3 coding sequence is TGTGCCAGCGGAGGGGGGGCTTGGAATGAGCAGTTCTTC. Translated, it gives CASGGGAWNEQFF.